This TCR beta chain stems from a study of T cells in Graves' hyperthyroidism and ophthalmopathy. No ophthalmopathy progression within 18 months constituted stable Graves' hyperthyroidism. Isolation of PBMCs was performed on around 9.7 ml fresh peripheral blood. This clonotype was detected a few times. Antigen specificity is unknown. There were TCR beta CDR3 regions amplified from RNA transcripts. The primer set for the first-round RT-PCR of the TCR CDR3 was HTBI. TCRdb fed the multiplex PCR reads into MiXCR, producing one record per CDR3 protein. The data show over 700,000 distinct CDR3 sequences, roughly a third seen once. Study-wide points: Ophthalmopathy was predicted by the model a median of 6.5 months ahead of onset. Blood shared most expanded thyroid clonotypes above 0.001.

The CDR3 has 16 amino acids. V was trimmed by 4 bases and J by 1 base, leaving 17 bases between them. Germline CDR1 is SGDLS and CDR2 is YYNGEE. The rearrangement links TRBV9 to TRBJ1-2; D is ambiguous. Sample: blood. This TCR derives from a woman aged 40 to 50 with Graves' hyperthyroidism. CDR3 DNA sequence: TGTGCCAGCAGCTCGCCAAAAACGAGCGGTAACTATGGCTACACCTTC. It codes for CASSSPKTSGNYGYTF. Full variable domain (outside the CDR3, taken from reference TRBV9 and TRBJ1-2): DSGVTQTPKHLITATGQRVTLRCSPRSGDLSVYWYQQSLDQGLQFLIQYYNGEERAKGNILERFSAQQFPDLHSELNLSSLELGDSALYFCASSSPKTSGNYGYTFGSGTRLTVV.